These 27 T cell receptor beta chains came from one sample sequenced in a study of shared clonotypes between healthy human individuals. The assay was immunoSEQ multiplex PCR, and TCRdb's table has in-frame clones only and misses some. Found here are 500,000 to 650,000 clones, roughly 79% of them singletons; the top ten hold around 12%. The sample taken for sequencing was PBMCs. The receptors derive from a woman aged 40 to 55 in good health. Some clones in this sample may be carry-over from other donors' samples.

The CDR3 DNA sequence: TGTGCCAGCATTAGGAGGGGCAATGGGTATGGCTACACCTTC. Its protein is CASIRRGNGYGYTF. V and J are TRBV5-8 and TRBJ1-2; weak D call: TRBD1 (5 bases). The V gene's germline CDR1 is SGHTS and CDR2 YDEGEE. V lost 6 bases and J lost 5, with 17 bases in between. The CDR3 covers 14 residues.

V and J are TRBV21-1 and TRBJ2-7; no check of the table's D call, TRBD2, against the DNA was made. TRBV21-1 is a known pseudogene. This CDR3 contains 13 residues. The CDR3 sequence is CASSKALVYEQYF. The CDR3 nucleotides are TGTGCCAGCAGCAAAGCTCTAGTCTACGAGCAGTACTTC.

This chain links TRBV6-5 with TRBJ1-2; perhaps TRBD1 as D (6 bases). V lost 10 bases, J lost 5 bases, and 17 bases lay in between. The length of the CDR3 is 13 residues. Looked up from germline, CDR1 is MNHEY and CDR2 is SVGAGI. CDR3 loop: CATGDTPGYGYTF. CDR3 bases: TGTGCCACCGGGGACACCCCGGGATATGGCTACACCTTC.

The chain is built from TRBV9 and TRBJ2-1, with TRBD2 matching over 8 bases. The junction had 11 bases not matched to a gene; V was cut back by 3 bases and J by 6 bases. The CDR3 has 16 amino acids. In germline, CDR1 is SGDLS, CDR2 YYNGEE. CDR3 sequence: CASSEGAGVVGNEQFF. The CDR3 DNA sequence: TGTGCCAGCAGCGAGGGAGCGGGAGTCGTCGGCAATGAGCAGTTCTTC.

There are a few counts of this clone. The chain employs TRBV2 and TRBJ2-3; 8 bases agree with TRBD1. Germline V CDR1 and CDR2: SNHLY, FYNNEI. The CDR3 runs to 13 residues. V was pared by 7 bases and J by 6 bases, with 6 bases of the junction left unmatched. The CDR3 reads CASNAGGGDTQYF. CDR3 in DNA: TGTGCCAGCAACGCAGGGGGCGGGGATACGCAGTATTTT.

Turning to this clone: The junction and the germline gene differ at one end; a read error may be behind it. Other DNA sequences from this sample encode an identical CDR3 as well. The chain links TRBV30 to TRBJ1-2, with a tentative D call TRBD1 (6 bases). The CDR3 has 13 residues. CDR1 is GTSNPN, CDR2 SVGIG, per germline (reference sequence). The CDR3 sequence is CAWSLQGNYGYTF. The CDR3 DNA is TGCGCCTGGAGTCTCCAGGGGAACTATGGCTACACCTTC.

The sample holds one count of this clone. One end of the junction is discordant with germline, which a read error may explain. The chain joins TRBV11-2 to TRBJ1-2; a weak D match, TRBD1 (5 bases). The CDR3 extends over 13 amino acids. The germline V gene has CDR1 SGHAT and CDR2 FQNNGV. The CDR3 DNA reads TGTGCCAGCAGCTTTGGTGGAGGGGATGGGTACACCTTC. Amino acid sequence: CASSFGGGDGYTF.

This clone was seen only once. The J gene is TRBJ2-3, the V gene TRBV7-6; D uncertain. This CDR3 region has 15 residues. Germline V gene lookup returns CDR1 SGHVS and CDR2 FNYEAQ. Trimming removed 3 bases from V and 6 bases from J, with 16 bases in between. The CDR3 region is CASSFGLGVRDTQYF. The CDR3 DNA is TGTGCCAGCAGCTTTGGGCTTGGGGTAAGGGATACGCAGTATTTT.

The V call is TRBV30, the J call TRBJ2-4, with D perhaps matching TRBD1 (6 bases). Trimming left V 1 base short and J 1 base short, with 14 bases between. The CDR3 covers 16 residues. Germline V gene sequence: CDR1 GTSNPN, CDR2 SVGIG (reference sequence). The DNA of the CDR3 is TGTGCCTGGAGTGATGGGCGCCAGGGGGCCAAAAACATTCAGTACTTC. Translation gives CAWSDGRQGAKNIQYF.

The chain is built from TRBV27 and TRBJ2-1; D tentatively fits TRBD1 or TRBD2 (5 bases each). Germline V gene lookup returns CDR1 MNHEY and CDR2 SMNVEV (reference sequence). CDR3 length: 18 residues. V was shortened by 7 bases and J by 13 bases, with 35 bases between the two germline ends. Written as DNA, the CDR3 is TGTGCCAGCACCCCGAGGGGAATTCCCGAGACTAAATTCTGGGGACAGTTCTTC. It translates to CASTPRGIPETKFWGQFF.

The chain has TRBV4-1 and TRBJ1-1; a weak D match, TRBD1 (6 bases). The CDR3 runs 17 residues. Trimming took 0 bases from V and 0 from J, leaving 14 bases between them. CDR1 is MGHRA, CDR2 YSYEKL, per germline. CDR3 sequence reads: CASSQDSRTGMNTEAFF. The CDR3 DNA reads TGCGCCAGCAGCCAAGATAGCAGAACAGGGATGAACACTGAAGCTTTCTTT.

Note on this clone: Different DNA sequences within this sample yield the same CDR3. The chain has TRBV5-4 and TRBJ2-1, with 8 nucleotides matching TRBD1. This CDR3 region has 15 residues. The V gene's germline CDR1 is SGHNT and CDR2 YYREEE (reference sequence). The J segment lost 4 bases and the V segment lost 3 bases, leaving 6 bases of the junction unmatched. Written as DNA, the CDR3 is TGTGCCAGCAGCTCCGGGACAGGCGGATACAATGAGCAGTTCTTC. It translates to CASSSGTGGYNEQFF.

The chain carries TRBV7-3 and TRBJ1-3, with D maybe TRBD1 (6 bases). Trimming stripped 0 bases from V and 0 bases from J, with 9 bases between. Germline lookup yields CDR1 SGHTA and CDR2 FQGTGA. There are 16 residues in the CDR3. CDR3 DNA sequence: TGTGCCAGCAGCTTAACCGGGGGGGCCTCTGGAAACACCATATATTTT. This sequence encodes CASSLTGGASGNTIYF. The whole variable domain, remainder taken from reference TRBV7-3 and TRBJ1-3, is GAGVSQTPSNKVTEKGKYVELRCDPISGHTALYWYRQSLGQGPEFLIYFQGTGAADDSGLPNDRFFAVRPEGSVSTLKIQRTERGDSAVYLCASSLTGGASGNTIYFGEGSWLTVV.

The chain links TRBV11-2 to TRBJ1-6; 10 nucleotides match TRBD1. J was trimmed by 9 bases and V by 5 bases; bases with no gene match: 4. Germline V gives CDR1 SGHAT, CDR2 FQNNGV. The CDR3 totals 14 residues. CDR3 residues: CASSIRDRGSPLHF. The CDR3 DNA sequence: TGTGCCAGCAGCATCCGGGACAGGGGTTCACCCCTCCACTTT.

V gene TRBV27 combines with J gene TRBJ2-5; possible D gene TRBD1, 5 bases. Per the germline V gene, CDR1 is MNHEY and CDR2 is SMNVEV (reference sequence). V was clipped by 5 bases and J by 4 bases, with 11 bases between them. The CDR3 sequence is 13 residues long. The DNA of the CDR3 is TGTGCCAGCAGTACAGGTTCTAGAGAGACCCAGTACTTC. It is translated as CASSTGSRETQYF.

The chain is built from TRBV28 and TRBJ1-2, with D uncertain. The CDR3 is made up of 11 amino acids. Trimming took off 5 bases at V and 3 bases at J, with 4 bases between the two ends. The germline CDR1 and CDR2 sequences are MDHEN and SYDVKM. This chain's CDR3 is CASSQDYGYTF. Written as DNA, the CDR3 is TGTGCCAGCAGTCAAGACTATGGCTACACCTTC.

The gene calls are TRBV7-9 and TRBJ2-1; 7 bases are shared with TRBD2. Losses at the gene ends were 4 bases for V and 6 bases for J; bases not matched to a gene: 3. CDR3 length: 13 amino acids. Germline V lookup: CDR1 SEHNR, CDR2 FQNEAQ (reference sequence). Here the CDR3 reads CASSWDYRNEQFF. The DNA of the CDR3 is TGTGCCAGCAGCTGGGACTACCGCAATGAGCAGTTCTTC.

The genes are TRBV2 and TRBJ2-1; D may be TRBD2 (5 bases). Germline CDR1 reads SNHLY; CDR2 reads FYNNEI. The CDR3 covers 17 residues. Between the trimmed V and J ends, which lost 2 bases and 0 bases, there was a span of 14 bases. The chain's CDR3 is CASSERGGSSSYNEQFF. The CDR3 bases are TGTGCCAGCAGTGAACGCGGCGGGTCGAGCTCCTACAATGAGCAGTTCTTC.

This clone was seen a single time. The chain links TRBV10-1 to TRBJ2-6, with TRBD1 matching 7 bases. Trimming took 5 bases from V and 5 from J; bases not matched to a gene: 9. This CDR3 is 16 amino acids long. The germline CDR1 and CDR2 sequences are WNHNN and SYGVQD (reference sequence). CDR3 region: CASSTINRGRANVLTF. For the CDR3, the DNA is TGCGCCAGCAGTACAATCAACAGGGGAAGGGCCAACGTCCTGACTTTC.

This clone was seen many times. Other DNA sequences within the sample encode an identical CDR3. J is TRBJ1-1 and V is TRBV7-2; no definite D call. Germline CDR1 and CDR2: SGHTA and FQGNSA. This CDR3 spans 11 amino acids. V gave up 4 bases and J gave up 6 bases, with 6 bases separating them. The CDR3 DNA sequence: TGTGCCAGCAGCTCCTATGCTGAAGCTTTCTTT. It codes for CASSSYAEAFF.

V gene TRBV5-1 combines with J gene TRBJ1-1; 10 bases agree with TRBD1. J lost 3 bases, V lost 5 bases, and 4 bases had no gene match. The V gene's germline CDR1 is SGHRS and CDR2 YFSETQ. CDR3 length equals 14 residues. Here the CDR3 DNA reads TGCGCCAGCAGGACAGGGGGCGGGGACACTGAAGCTTTCTTT. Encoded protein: CASRTGGGDTEAFF.

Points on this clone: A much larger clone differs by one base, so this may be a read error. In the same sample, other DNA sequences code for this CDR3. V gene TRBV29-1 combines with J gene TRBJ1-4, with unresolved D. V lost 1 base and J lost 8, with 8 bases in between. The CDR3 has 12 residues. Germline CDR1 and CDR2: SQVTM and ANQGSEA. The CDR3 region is CSVEGNNEKLFF. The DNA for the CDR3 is TGCAGCGTTGAAGGGAATAACGAAAAACTGTTTTTT. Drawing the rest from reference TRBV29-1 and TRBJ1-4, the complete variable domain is SAVISQKPSRDICQRGTSLTIQCQVDSQVTMMFWYRQQPGQSLTLIATANQGSEATYESGFVIDKFPISRPNLTFSTLTVSNMSPEDSSIYLCSVEGNNEKLFFGSGTQLSVL.

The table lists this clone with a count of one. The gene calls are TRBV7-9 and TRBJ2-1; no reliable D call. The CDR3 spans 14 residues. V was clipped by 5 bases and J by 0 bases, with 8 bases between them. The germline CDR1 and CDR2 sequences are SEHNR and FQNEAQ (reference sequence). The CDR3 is CASSPALSYNEQFF. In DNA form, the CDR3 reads TGTGCCAGCAGCCCCGCCCTCTCCTACAATGAGCAGTTCTTC.

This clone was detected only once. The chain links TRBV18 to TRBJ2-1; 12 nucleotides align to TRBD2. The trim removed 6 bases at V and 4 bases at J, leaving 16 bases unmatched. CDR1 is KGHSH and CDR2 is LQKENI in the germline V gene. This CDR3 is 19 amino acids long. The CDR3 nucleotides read TGTGCCAGCTCCTGGCGGCTAGCGGGAGGGCCTGGGACTTACAATGAGCAGTTCTTC. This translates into CASSWRLAGGPGTYNEQFF. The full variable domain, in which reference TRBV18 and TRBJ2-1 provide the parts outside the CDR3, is NAGVMQNPRHLVRRRGQEARLRCSPMKGHSHVYWYRQLPEEGLKFMVYLQKENIIDESGMPKERFSAEFPKEGPSILRIQQVVRGDSAAYFCASSWRLAGGPGTYNEQFFGPGTRLTVL.

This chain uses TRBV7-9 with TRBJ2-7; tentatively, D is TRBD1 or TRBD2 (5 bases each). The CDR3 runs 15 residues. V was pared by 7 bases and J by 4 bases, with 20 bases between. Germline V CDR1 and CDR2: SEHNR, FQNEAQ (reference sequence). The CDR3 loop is CASTPYRDPQYEQYF. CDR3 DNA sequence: TGTGCCAGCACCCCATACCGGGACCCCCAATACGAGCAGTACTTC.

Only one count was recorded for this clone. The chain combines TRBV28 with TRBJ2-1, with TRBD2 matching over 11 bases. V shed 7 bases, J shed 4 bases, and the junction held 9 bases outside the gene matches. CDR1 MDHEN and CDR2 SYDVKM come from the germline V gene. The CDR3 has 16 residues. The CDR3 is CASITLGTSGYNEQFF. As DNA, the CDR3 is TGTGCCAGCATCACACTAGGGACTAGCGGATACAATGAGCAGTTCTTC. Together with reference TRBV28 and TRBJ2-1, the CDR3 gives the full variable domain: DVKVTQSSRYLVKRTGEKVFLECVQDMDHENMFWYRQDPGLGLRLIYFSYDVKMKEKGDIPEGYSVSREKKERFSLILESASTNQTSMYLCASITLGTSGYNEQFFGPGTRLTVL.

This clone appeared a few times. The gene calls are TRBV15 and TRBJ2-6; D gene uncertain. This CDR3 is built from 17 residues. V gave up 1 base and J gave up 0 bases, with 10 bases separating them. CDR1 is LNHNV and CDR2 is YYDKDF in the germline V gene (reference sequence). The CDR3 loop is CATSRVNSPSGANVLTF. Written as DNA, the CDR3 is TGTGCCACCAGCAGAGTTAACAGCCCCTCTGGGGCCAACGTCCTGACTTTC.